One and the same sample provided the 6 T cell receptor beta chains below, sequenced in a study of T cells after yellow fever vaccination. Via MiXCR, TCRdb re-called the 5' RACE reads, giving one row per CDR3 protein. The sample gives a few hundred thousand distinct CDR3 sequences, about 17% of which show up once; 15% to 20% is in the top ten. The specimen was PBMCs, collected less than 6 days after the first yellow fever vaccination. Receptor source: a man between 18 and 35 years old who received the YFV17D yellow fever vaccine.

This clonotype was recorded a few times. V is TRBV7-8 and J is TRBJ2-1; tentatively, D is TRBD1 or TRBD2 (5 bases each). Trimming took off 2 bases at V and 4 bases at J, with 15 bases between the two ends. The CDR3 has 16 residues. The V gene's germline CDR1 is SGHVS and CDR2 FQNEAQ. As DNA, the CDR3 is TGTGCCAGCAGCTTAACCACCGGGACGGATTACAATGAGCAGTTCTTC. It specifies CASSLTTGTDYNEQFF. Full variable domain (rest looked up from reference TRBV7-8 and TRBJ2-1): GAGVSQSPRYKVAKRGQDVALRCDPISGHVSLFWYQQALGQGPEFLTYFQNEAQLDKSGLPSDRFFAERPEGSVSTLKIQRTQQEDSAVYLCASSLTTGTDYNEQFFGPGTRLTVL.

CDR3 nucleotides: TGTGCCAGCAGCAGGGGGCCAGGCGGGGAGCTGTTTTTT. Protein sequence: CASSRGPGGELFF. V gene TRBV14 combines with J gene TRBJ2-2, with 7 bases matching TRBD1. J gave up 7 bases and V 5 bases, and 4 bases lay outside the gene matches. The CDR3 is 13 residues long. Germline V gene sequence: CDR1 SGHDN, CDR2 FVKESK.

In its sample, this clonotype was seen a few times. The CDR3 DNA reads as TGCAGTGCTATCAACAGGGTGTCGGTCTATGGCTACACCTTC. It encodes CSAINRVSVYGYTF. The V gene is TRBV20-1, the J gene TRBJ1-2, with D perhaps matching TRBD1 (6 bases). The CDR3 length is 14 residues. Germline CDR1 and CDR2: DFQATT and SNEGSKA (reference sequence). V was trimmed by 4 bases and J by 4 bases, leaving 16 bases between them.

The V and J genes are TRBV5-1 and TRBJ2-1; 9 bases map to TRBD2. Germline loops: CDR1 SGHRS, CDR2 YFSETQ. CDR3 length equals 15 residues. The V and J ends lost 0 bases and 11 bases, in that order; junction bases with no gene match: 9. CDR3 loop: CASSLAPSGVYKQFF. The CDR3 nucleotides read TGCGCCAGCAGCTTGGCCCCTAGCGGGGTCTATAAGCAGTTCTTC. The full variable domain, rest sourced from reference TRBV5-1 and TRBJ2-1, is KAGVTQTPRYLIKTRGQQVTLSCSPISGHRSVSWYQQTPGQGLQFLFEYFSETQRNKGNFPGRFSGRQFSNSRSEMNVSTLELGDSALYLCASSLAPSGVYKQFFGPGTRLTVL.

In this sample, this clonotype turned up a few times. V usage is TRBV7-2 and J usage is TRBJ2-1; D call uncertain. Germline V gives CDR1 SGHTA, CDR2 FQGNSA. This CDR3 region has 14 residues. V lost 5 bases, J lost 7 bases, and 15 bases lay in between. The CDR3 protein is CASSLGPVVNEQFF. Here the CDR3 DNA reads TGTGCCAGCAGCCTCGGACCGGTAGTGAATGAGCAGTTCTTC.

There are a few counts of this clonotype. This sequence joins TRBV20-1 and TRBJ1-1, with D possibly TRBD1 on 6 matching bases. The CDR3 has 14 residues. Trimming took off 0 bases at V and 8 bases at J, with 16 bases between the two ends. Germline V CDR1 and CDR2: DFQATT, SNEGSKA (reference sequence). The CDR3 spells CSAREQGRSEEAFF. In nucleotides, the CDR3 is TGCAGTGCTAGAGAGCAGGGGCGGTCGGAAGAAGCTTTCTTT.